Listed here are 10 T cell receptor beta chains from one sample, sequenced in a study of blood T cell repertoires in COVID-19. Measured with immunoSEQ multiplex PCR; TCRdb has only the in-frame clones, and not every one. The repertoire includes 250,000 to 300,000 clones, roughly four fifths of them detected once, and around 3.6% sits in the top ten. The sample consisted of PBMCs or T cells enriched from blood (not recorded which). These receptors all come from a man over 45 who had recovered from COVID-19.

The rearrangement links TRBV7-9 to TRBJ1-2; possibly TRBD1 for D (6 bases). The CDR3 loop spans 15 amino acids. Trimming removed 4 bases from V and 0 bases from J, with 12 bases in between. From germline, CDR1 is SEHNR and CDR2 FQNEAQ (reference sequence). The DNA for the CDR3 is TGTGCCAGCAGCTCAACAGGACAGACTAACTATGGCTACACCTTC. This translates into CASSSTGQTNYGYTF.

V usage is TRBV11-3 and J usage is TRBJ2-7; D is unresolved. CDR1 SGHNT and CDR2 YENEEA come from the germline V gene. The CDR3 totals 13 residues. V lost 3 bases and J lost 5, with 11 bases in between. CDR3 nucleotides: TGTGCCAGCAGCTTCGCCCTACCCCACGAGCAGTACTTC. Encoded protein: CASSFALPHEQYF.

The chain recombines TRBV7-3 with TRBJ1-2; D may be TRBD1 (6 bases). This CDR3 is built from 15 residues. Germline-derived CDR1 and CDR2 are SGHTA and FQGTGA. V lost 2 bases, J lost 0 bases, and 10 bases lay in between. The CDR3 sequence: CASSLGQGPNYGYTF. CDR3 nucleotide sequence: TGTGCCAGCAGCTTAGGGCAGGGGCCTAACTATGGCTACACCTTC.

This rearrangement joins TRBV11-2 to TRBJ2-1; the D gene is possibly TRBD2 (6 bases). V lost 1 base to trimming and J lost 4 bases, with 11 bases between them. Germline V lookup: CDR1 SGHAT, CDR2 FQNNGV. The CDR3 spans 15 residues. CDR3 amino acids: CASSLVGGKYNEQFF. In DNA form, the CDR3 reads TGTGCCAGCAGCTTAGTAGGAGGGAAGTACAATGAGCAGTTCTTC.

The CDR3 nucleotides read TGCGCCAGCAGTGATCCGGGACTCCAAGTCGGTTGGTCCTACGAGCAGTACTTC. Translating gives CASSDPGLQVGWSYEQYF. The chain is built from TRBV10-2 and TRBJ2-7, with D possibly matching TRBD2 (6 bases). Germline CDR1 is WSHSY and CDR2 is SAAADI. V was shortened by 3 bases and J by 1 base, with 22 bases between the two germline ends. The CDR3 spans 18 residues.

Note on this clone: Germline is not matched at one junction end, which may reflect a read error. Written as DNA, the CDR3 is TGTACCATCAGTGACGGGACAGGGTCAGAGACCCAGTACTTC. This gives the protein CTISDGTGSETQYF. The rearrangement joins TRBV10-3 to TRBJ2-5, with 9 bases matching TRBD1. Germline CDR1 reads ENHRY; CDR2 reads SYGVKD. The CDR3 runs 14 residues.

The chain employs TRBV25-1 and TRBJ1-1; D might be TRBD1 (5 bases). V shed 4 bases and J shed 1 base, with 10 bases lying between them. The CDR3 contains 14 residues. The germline V gene encodes CDR1 MGHDK and CDR2 SYGVNS. In DNA form, the CDR3 reads TGTGCCAGCAGTGGGTTAGGGGCGAACACTGAAGCTTTCTTT. Translated, it gives CASSGLGANTEAFF.

V usage is TRBV19 and J usage is TRBJ1-3; tentatively, D is TRBD1 (5 bases). The germline CDR1 and CDR2 sequences are LNHDA and SQIVND (reference sequence). Trimming removed 4 bases at V and 4 bases at J, with 14 bases between. There are 15 residues in the CDR3. The CDR3 DNA follows: TGTGCCAGTAGTACAAGCCAGGGATCCGGAAACACCATATATTTT. This translates into CASSTSQGSGNTIYF. The whole variable domain, remainder taken from reference TRBV19 and TRBJ1-3, is DGGITQSPKYLFRKEGQNVTLSCEQNLNHDAMYWYRQDPGQGLRLIYYSQIVNDFQKGDIAEGYSVSREKKESFPLTVTSAQKNPTAFYLCASSTSQGSGNTIYFGEGSWLTVV.

The chain couples TRBV18 to TRBJ1-5; D perhaps matches TRBD1 (6 bases). The germline gives CDR1 KGHSH, CDR2 LQKENI. The CDR3 has 14 amino acids. Trimming cost V 1 base and J 5 bases, with 9 bases left between them. The CDR3 loop reads CASSPRSGDQPQHF. CDR3 DNA: TGTGCCAGCTCACCACGGTCAGGGGATCAGCCCCAGCATTTT.

The chain uses TRBV11-2 and TRBJ1-1, with D tentatively TRBD1 (5 bases). Germline V CDR1 and CDR2: SGHAT, FQNNGV. Trimming left V 3 bases short and J 4 bases short, with 21 bases between. The length of the CDR3 is 17 residues. Here the CDR3 DNA reads TGTGCCAGCAGCTTCCCCGGTACGCCGGGGGGGAGCACTGAAGCTTTCTTT. It codes for CASSFPGTPGGSTEAFF.